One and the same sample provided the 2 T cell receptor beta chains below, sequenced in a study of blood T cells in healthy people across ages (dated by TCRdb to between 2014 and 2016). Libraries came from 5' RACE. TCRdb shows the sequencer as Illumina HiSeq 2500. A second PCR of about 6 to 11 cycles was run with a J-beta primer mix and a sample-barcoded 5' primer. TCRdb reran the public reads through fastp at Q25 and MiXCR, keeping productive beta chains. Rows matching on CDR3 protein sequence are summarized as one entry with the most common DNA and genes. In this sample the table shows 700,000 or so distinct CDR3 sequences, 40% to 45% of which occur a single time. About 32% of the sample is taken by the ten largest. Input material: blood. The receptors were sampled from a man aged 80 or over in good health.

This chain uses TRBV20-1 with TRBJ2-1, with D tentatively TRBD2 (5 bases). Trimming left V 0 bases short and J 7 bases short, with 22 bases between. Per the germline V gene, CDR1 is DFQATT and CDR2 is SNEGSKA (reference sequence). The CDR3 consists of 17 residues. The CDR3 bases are TGCAGTGCTAGAGAACCAACCAGGACTGGCTCGCGAAATGAGCAGTTCTTC. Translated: CSAREPTRTGSRNEQFF.

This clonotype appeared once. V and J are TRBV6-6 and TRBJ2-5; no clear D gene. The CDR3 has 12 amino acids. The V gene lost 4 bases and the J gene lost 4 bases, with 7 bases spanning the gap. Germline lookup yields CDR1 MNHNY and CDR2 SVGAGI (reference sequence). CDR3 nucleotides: TGTGCCAGCAGTTCAGCTGCAGAGACCCAGTACTTC. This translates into CASSSAAETQYF.